The 32 T cell receptor beta chains given below trace back to one sample, sequenced in a study of cytomegalovirus exposure and HLA in healthy donors. Primers: 60 Vbeta forward and 13 Jbeta reverse. The table came from immunoSEQ multiplex PCR; TCRdb's copy has only in-frame clones and leaves some out. The sample has more than 100,000 clones; about 80% are singletons. The sample taken for sequencing was PBMCs. Receptors were obtained from a female donor in good health and CMV-seropositive.

There are a few counts of this clone. The chain uses TRBV6-5 and TRBJ1-4; 8 bases are shared with TRBD1. V shed 2 bases and J 8 bases; nucleotides not matched to a gene: 7. The germline gives CDR1 MNHEY, CDR2 SVGAGI. This CDR3 comprises 15 residues. Here the CDR3 reads CASSYTDRAEEKLFF. In DNA, the CDR3 is TGTGCCAGCAGTTACACGGACAGGGCGGAGGAAAAACTGTTTTTT.

The gene calls are TRBV15 and TRBJ2-3, with 9 bases matching TRBD1. The CDR3 has 15 residues. V lost 5 bases, J lost 1 base, and 4 bases stayed unmatched. Looked up from germline, CDR1 is LNHNV and CDR2 is YYDKDF (reference sequence). CDR3 region: CATSQQGAGTDTQYF. CDR3 sequence (DNA): TGTGCCACCAGCCAACAGGGGGCGGGCACAGATACGCAGTATTTT.

The rearrangement uses TRBV29-1 and TRBJ1-1, with a weak D call TRBD1 (6 bases). CDR1 is SQVTM and CDR2 is ANQGSEA in the germline V gene. Trimming cost V 4 bases and J 4 bases, with 10 bases left between them. This CDR3 region has 12 residues. The CDR3 DNA reads as TGCAGCGTTGGTCAGGGGATCACTGAAGCTTTCTTT. This codes for CSVGQGITEAFF.

CDR3 in amino acids: CASSFAGYGYTF. The CDR3 DNA sequence: TGTGCCAGCAGTTTCGCAGGGTACGGCTACACCTTC. The rearrangement links TRBV27 to TRBJ1-2; the D gene is possibly TRBD1 (5 bases). The CDR3 has 12 residues. The V end was cut by 3 bases, the J end by 8 bases, with 10 bases between. Looked up from germline, CDR1 is MNHEY and CDR2 is SMNVEV (reference sequence).

This clone has only one observation. The chain recombines TRBV5-8 with TRBJ1-6; weak D call: TRBD1 (5 bases). This CDR3 contains 13 residues. Looked up from germline, CDR1 is SGHTS and CDR2 is YDEGEE. CDR3: CVSDRQRFSPLHF. In DNA, the CDR3 is TGTGTCTCCGACAGACAAAGGTTTTCACCCCTCCACTTT.

Only one count was recorded for this clone. This chain joins TRBV5-1 and TRBJ1-1, with 7 bases lining up with TRBD1. The CDR3 runs 13 residues. The V segment lost 3 bases and the J segment 6 bases; nucleotides outside the gene matches: 5. The germline V gene has CDR1 SGHRS and CDR2 YFSETQ. The CDR3 loop is CASSWMGTAEAFF. Here the CDR3 DNA reads TGCGCCAGCAGCTGGATGGGGACAGCTGAAGCTTTCTTT.

The chain employs TRBV28 and TRBJ1-6, with no clear D. Per germline, CDR1 MDHEN and CDR2 SYDVKM. V lost 3 bases and J lost 7, with 10 bases in between. The CDR3 contains 14 residues. The CDR3 DNA sequence: TGTGCCAGCAGTTTTTCAGGTCCAAATTCACCCCTCCACTTT. Its protein is CASSFSGPNSPLHF. Complete variable domain (other parts from reference TRBV28 and TRBJ1-6): DVKVTQSSRYLVKRTGEKVFLECVQDMDHENMFWYRQDPGLGLRLIYFSYDVKMKEKGDIPEGYSVSREKKERFSLILESASTNQTSMYLCASSFSGPNSPLHFGNGTRLTVT.

The chain employs TRBV9 and TRBJ2-3, with D unresolved. CDR3 length equals 12 residues. The germline V gene encodes CDR1 SGDLS and CDR2 YYNGEE. V lost 2 bases, J lost 3 bases, and 4 bases lay in between. CDR3 nucleotide sequence: TGTGCCAGCAGCGTCTCTACAGATACGCAGTATTTT. It is translated as CASSVSTDTQYF.

The chain employs TRBV28 and TRBJ1-4, with 8 bases lining up with TRBD1. The CDR3 totals 15 residues. V lost 4 bases to trimming and J lost 8 bases; unmatched junction nucleotides: 9. The germline CDR1 and CDR2 sequences are MDHEN and SYDVKM. CDR3 nucleotides: TGTGCCAGCAGTTCACGGACAGGGAGGCAAGAAAAACTGTTTTTT. Amino acid sequence: CASSSRTGRQEKLFF.

This sequence joins TRBV4-1 and TRBJ1-4; TRBD1 matches at 10 bases. V was pared by 6 bases and J by 7 bases, with 8 bases of the junction left unmatched. The CDR3 runs to 15 residues. Germline V gives CDR1 MGHRA, CDR2 YSYEKL. As DNA, the CDR3 is TGCGCCAGCAGTCCTACCGGGACAGGGGCTGAAAAACTGTTTTTT. It yields the protein CASSPTGTGAEKLFF.

V usage is TRBV18 and J usage is TRBJ1-5; no definite D call. Trimming cost V 3 bases and J 3 bases, with 9 bases left between them. Per germline, CDR1 KGHSH and CDR2 LQKENI. CDR3 length: 14 amino acids. The CDR3 nucleotides are TGTGCCAGCTCACCCGGAGGGTCCAATCAGCCCCAGCATTTT. Translating it yields CASSPGGSNQPQHF.

A single count supports this clone. V is TRBV7-2 and J is TRBJ1-1; D unresolved. The germline CDR1 and CDR2 sequences are SGHTA and FQGNSA. Trimming removed 8 bases at V and 0 bases at J, with 16 bases between. CDR3 length: 15 residues. CDR3 loop: CASGIDGIVNTEAFF. CDR3 bases: TGTGCCAGCGGGATCGACGGGATAGTGAACACTGAAGCTTTCTTT.

For this clone: Other DNA sequences in this specimen translate into the identical CDR3. The V call is TRBV2, the J call TRBJ2-2, with D possibly TRBD2 on 6 matching bases. The CDR3 runs to 13 residues. The germline gives CDR1 SNHLY, CDR2 FYNNEI. The V end was cut by 4 bases, the J end by 5 bases, with 8 bases between. CDR3 residues: CASSGGGTGELFF. Here the CDR3 DNA reads TGTGCCAGCAGTGGTGGGGGGACCGGGGAGCTGTTTTTT.

The V and J genes are TRBV30 and TRBJ1-6, with TRBD1 identical over 8 bases. The junction had 5 bases not matched to a gene; V was cut back by 0 bases and J by 7 bases. The CDR3 extends over 15 amino acids. Germline lookup yields CDR1 GTSNPN and CDR2 SVGIG (reference sequence). The CDR3 DNA follows: TGTGCCTGGAGTGTACCGGACAGGGTAAATTCACCCCTCCACTTT. This gives the protein CAWSVPDRVNSPLHF.

The chain uses TRBV30 and TRBJ2-6; the D gene is possibly TRBD2 (5 bases). The CDR3 consists of 15 residues. Trimming removed 2 bases from V and 1 base from J, with 9 bases in between. CDR1 GTSNPN and CDR2 SVGIG come from the germline V gene (reference sequence). CDR3 loop: CAWSRELSGANVLTF. The CDR3 bases are TGTGCCTGGAGTCGGGAACTGTCTGGGGCCAACGTCCTGACTTTC.

This chain links TRBV7-2 with TRBJ1-2; no reliable D call. Germline V CDR1 and CDR2: SGHTA, FQGNSA. V was shortened by 5 bases and J by 5 bases, with 18 bases between the two germline ends. There are 15 residues in the CDR3. The DNA of the CDR3 is TGTGCCAGCAGCCAGATGGTGGCAGGAAATTATGGCTACACCTTC. Its protein is CASSQMVAGNYGYTF.

This chain links TRBV7-3 with TRBJ2-2, with TRBD1 identical over 7 bases. Unmatched junction bases numbered 5, after V lost 4 bases and J lost 6 bases. Germline loops: CDR1 SGHTA, CDR2 FQGTGA. CDR3 length: 14 residues. In nucleotides, the CDR3 is TGTGCCAGCAGCTCGCAGGGGGTGGCCGGGGAGCTGTTTTTT. Translating gives CASSSQGVAGELFF.

Here the CDR3 reads CASSSGGIVEKLFF. CDR3 DNA sequence: TGTGCCAGCAGCTCAGGGGGCATTGTTGAAAAACTGTTTTTT. The chain has TRBV11-2 and TRBJ1-4; 8 bases match TRBD1. The trim removed 4 bases at V and 7 bases at J, leaving 5 bases unmatched. CDR1 and CDR2 from the germline V gene are SGHAT and FQNNGV. This CDR3 has 14 amino acids.

This clone was counted between two and nine times. The chain combines TRBV4-3 with TRBJ1-4; no firm D call. CDR1 LGHNA and CDR2 YSLEER come from the germline V gene. The CDR3 spans 20 residues. V dropped 0 bases and J dropped 0 bases, with 20 bases sitting between them. The CDR3 here is CASSQDLVEGRLATNEKLFF. The DNA for the CDR3 is TGCGCCAGCAGCCAAGATTTGGTTGAGGGCAGGCTCGCAACTAATGAAAAACTGTTTTTT.

The V call is TRBV7-6, the J call TRBJ1-3; no definite D call. The germline CDR1 and CDR2 sequences are SGHVS and FNYEAQ. CDR3 length: 12 residues. Trimming shortened V by 2 bases and J by 4 bases, and 3 bases separated the two germline ends. CDR3 sequence: CASSLSGNTIYF. The CDR3 nucleotides read TGTGCCAGCAGCTTATCAGGAAACACCATATATTTT. The full variable domain, rest sourced from reference TRBV7-6 and TRBJ1-3, is GAGVSQSPRYKVTKRGQDVALRCDPISGHVSLYWYRQALGQGPEFLTYFNYEAQQDKSGLPNDRFSAERPEGSISTLTIQRTEQRDSAMYRCASSLSGNTIYFGEGSWLTVV.

J is TRBJ2-6 and V is TRBV10-3; 7 bases fit TRBD1. CDR1 ENHRY and CDR2 SYGVKD come from the germline V gene. The V gene end was trimmed by 7 bases and the J gene end by 9 bases; junction bases not matched to a gene: 9. This CDR3 comprises 14 residues. This chain's CDR3 is CAINRQGGDNVLTF. CDR3 DNA sequence: TGTGCCATCAACCGACAGGGTGGTGACAACGTCCTGACTTTC.

This clone turned up a few times. The chain employs TRBV7-9 and TRBJ1-2; D is perhaps TRBD1 (5 bases). This CDR3 contains 16 residues. Trimming removed 2 bases at V and 3 bases at J, with 16 bases between. Germline CDR1 and CDR2: SEHNR and FQNEAQ (reference sequence). The CDR3 here is CASSLSLGPGDYGYTF. CDR3 in DNA: TGTGCCAGCAGCTTATCACTGGGGCCTGGTGACTATGGCTACACCTTC. The full variable domain, in which reference TRBV7-9 and TRBJ1-2 provide the parts outside the CDR3, is DTGVSQNPRHKITKRGQNVTFRCDPISEHNRLYWYRQTLGQGPEFLTYFQNEAQLEKSRLLSDRFSAERPKGSFSTLEIQRTEQGDSAMYLCASSLSLGPGDYGYTFGSGTRLTVV.

The J gene is TRBJ2-4, the V gene TRBV21-1; the D call TRBD2 from the table was never checked on the DNA. TRBV21-1 is annotated as a pseudogene. The CDR3 runs 13 residues. The CDR3 loop is CARPCRRKNIQYF. DNA of the CDR3: TGTGCCAGGCCCTGTCGGAGGAAAAACATTCAGTACTTC.

The chain combines TRBV5-1 with TRBJ2-7; TRBD1 matches 9 bases. The CDR3 has 15 amino acids. The germline V gene has CDR1 SGHRS and CDR2 YFSETQ. The trim removed 0 bases at V and 6 bases at J, leaving 7 bases unmatched. The CDR3 sequence: CASSLGGTGPLEQYF. The CDR3 DNA reads as TGCGCCAGCAGCTTGGGCGGGACAGGGCCCCTCGAGCAGTACTTC.

The CDR3 nucleotides read TGTGCCAGCAACCCGACAGCAGCTAACTATGGCTACACCTTC. Translation: CASNPTAANYGYTF. The chain joins TRBV5-4 to TRBJ1-2, with a tentative D call TRBD1 (5 bases). From germline, CDR1 is SGHNT and CDR2 YYREEE (reference sequence). The CDR3 runs to 14 residues. Deletions cut 6 bases from V and 0 bases from J, with 12 bases between. Full variable domain (outside the CDR3, taken from reference TRBV5-4 and TRBJ1-2): ETGVTQSPTHLIKTRGQQVTLRCSSQSGHNTVSWYQQALGQGPQFIFQYYREEENGRGNFPPRFSGLQFPNYSSELNVNALELDDSALYLCASNPTAANYGYTFGSGTRLTVV.

The chain uses TRBV19 and TRBJ1-2, with 7 bases fitting TRBD1. Losses at the gene ends were 5 bases for V and 2 bases for J; bases not matched to a gene: 5. The CDR3 is made up of 14 amino acids. The V gene's germline CDR1 is LNHDA and CDR2 SQIVND (reference sequence). This CDR3 is CASSATGKNYGYTF. DNA for the CDR3: TGTGCCAGTAGTGCGACAGGGAAGAACTATGGCTACACCTTC.

The genes are TRBV6-5 and TRBJ2-6; possible D gene TRBD1, 6 bases. CDR3 size: 14 residues. With 7 bases removed from V and 4 bases from J, the gap between germline ends came to 11 bases. Germline V lookup: CDR1 MNHEY, CDR2 SVGAGI. The CDR3 nucleotides are TGTGCCAGCACGTACAGGGCCGGGGCCAACGTCCTGACTTTC. This encodes CASTYRAGANVLTF.

Here the CDR3 reads CASSLGAGLNEQFF. For the CDR3, the DNA is TGTGCCAGCAGCTTAGGAGCGGGACTCAATGAGCAGTTCTTC. The chain carries TRBV7-2 and TRBJ2-1; 7 nucleotides agree with TRBD2. The junction had 3 bases not matched to a gene; V was cut back by 1 base and J by 6 bases. The CDR3 runs 14 residues. Germline lookup yields CDR1 SGHTA and CDR2 FQGNSA.

J is TRBJ1-2 and V is TRBV2; 8 positions agree with TRBD1. The J segment lost 5 bases and the V segment lost 7 bases, leaving 9 bases of the junction unmatched. CDR3 length: 14 residues. Germline loops: CDR1 SNHLY, CDR2 FYNNEI. CDR3 DNA: TGTGCCAGCATGGGAAATGGACAGGGATATGGCTACACCTTC. Encoded protein: CASMGNGQGYGYTF. Combining the CDR3 with reference TRBV2 and TRBJ1-2 gives the whole variable domain EPEVTQTPSHQVTQMGQEVILRCVPISNHLYFYWYRQILGQKVEFLVSFYNNEISEKSEIFDDQFSVERPDGSNFTLKIRSTKLEDSAMYFCASMGNGQGYGYTFGSGTRLTVV.

The rearrangement joins TRBV5-4 to TRBJ1-4, with no clear D. Germline assignment: CDR1 SGHNT and CDR2 YYREEE (reference sequence). This CDR3 is built from 15 residues. Trimming removed 4 bases from V and 6 bases from J, with 16 bases in between. CDR3 in amino acids: CASSPGPESHEKLFF. The CDR3 DNA reads as TGTGCCAGCAGCCCCGGTCCCGAATCTCATGAAAAACTGTTTTTT.

The CDR3 loop reads CSAKQGDGYTF. CDR3 nucleotides: TGCAGTGCTAAACAGGGGGACGGCTACACCTTC. The chain recombines TRBV20-1 with TRBJ1-2; TRBD1 matches at 8 bases. The J segment lost 8 bases and the V segment lost 4 bases, leaving 3 bases of the junction unmatched. CDR1 is DFQATT and CDR2 is SNEGSKA in the germline V gene (reference sequence). The CDR3 length is 11 residues.

The chain couples TRBV6-1 to TRBJ1-5; D uncertain. Looked up from germline, CDR1 is MNHNS and CDR2 is SASEGT. The CDR3 has 14 amino acids. Trimming took off 3 bases at V and 10 bases at J, with 16 bases between the two ends. The CDR3 sequence is CASSERAQVLPQHF. The CDR3 DNA follows: TGTGCCAGCAGTGAGAGGGCGCAGGTGTTACCCCAGCATTTT.